Detailed here is one T cell receptor (beta chain). The method was immunoSEQ multiplex PCR; TCRdb's version includes in-frame clones alone and lacks a portion of them. This sample has 240,000 or so clones, with less than 90% found just once. This sample is drawn from a study of blood T cell repertoires in COVID-19. The CDR3 consists of 15 residues. J was trimmed by 5 bases and V by 4 bases; bases with no gene match: 10. Germline loops: CDR1 SNHLY, CDR2 FYNNEI. The receptor comes from a man aged 55 to 70 with acute or convalescent COVID-19. The chain joins TRBV2 to TRBJ2-5; 7 bases match TRBD2. The sequenced material came from peripheral blood. CDR3 sequence (DNA): TGTGCCAGCAGTGGTGTGGCGGGAGCGCGGGAGACCCAGTACTTC. Translation: CASSGVAGARETQYF. The full variable domain, rest sourced from reference TRBV2 and TRBJ2-5, is EPEVTQTPSHQVTQMGQEVILRCVPISNHLYFYWYRQILGQKVEFLVSFYNNEISEKSEIFDDQFSVERPDGSNFTLKIRSTKLEDSAMYFCASSGVAGARETQYFGPGTRLLVL.